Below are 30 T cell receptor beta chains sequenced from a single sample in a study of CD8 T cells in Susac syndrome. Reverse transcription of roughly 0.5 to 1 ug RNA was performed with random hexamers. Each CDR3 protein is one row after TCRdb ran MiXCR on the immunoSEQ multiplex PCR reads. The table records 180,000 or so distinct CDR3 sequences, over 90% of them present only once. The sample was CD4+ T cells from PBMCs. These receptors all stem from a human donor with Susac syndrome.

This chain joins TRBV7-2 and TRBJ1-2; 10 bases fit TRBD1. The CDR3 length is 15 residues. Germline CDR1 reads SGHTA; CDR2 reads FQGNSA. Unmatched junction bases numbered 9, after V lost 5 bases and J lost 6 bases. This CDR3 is CASSPDGTGVNGYTF. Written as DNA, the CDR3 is TGTGCCAGCAGCCCCGACGGGACAGGGGTGAATGGCTACACCTTC.

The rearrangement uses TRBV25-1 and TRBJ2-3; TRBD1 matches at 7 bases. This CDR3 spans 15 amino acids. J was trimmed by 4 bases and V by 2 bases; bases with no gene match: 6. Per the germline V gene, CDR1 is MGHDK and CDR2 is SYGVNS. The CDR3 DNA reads TGTGCCAGCAGTGAAAGGGGGCGCCTCGCAGATACGCAGTATTTT. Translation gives CASSERGRLADTQYF.

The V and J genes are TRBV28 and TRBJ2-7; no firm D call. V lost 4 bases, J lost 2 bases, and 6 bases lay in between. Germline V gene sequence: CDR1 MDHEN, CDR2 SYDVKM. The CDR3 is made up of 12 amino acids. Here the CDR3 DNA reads TGTGCCAGCAGTTCTAACCCCTACGAGCAGTACTTC. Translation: CASSSNPYEQYF.

The CDR3, as DNA: TGTGCCAGCAGCTCCCAGGTAGCTTCCTACGAGCAGTACTTC. It specifies CASSSQVASYEQYF. The rearrangement joins TRBV11-2 to TRBJ2-7; D is uncertain. Per germline, CDR1 SGHAT and CDR2 FQNNGV. The ends were cut back, 4 bases at V and 1 base at J, with 11 bases in the middle. This CDR3 comprises 14 residues.

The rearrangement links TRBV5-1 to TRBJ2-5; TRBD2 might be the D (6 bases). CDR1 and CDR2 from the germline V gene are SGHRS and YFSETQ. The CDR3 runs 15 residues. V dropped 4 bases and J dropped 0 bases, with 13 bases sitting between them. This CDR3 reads CASSRGIEYQETQYF. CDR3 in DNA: TGCGCCAGCAGCCGCGGGATCGAGTACCAAGAGACCCAGTACTTC.

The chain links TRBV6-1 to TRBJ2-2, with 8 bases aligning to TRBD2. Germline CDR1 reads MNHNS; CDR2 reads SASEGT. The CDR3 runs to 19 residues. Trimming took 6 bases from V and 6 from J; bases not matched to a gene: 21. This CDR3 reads CASSFSGTSFTLSPGELFF. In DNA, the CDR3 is TGTGCCAGCAGCTTTTCCGGGACTAGTTTTACCCTGTCCCCCGGGGAGCTGTTTTTT.

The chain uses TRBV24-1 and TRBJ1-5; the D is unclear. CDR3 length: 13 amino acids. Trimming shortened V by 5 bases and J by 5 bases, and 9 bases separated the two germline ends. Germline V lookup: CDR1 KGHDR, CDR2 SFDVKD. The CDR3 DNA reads TGTGCCACCAGTGCAGAAGGCCATCAGCCCCAGCATTTT. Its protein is CATSAEGHQPQHF.

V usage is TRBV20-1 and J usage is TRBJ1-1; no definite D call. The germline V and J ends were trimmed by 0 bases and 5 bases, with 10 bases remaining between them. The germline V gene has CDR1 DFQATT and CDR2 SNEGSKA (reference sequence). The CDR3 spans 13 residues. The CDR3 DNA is TGCAGTGCTAGAGAGGCTGAGATAACTGAAGCTTTCTTT. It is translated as CSAREAEITEAFF.

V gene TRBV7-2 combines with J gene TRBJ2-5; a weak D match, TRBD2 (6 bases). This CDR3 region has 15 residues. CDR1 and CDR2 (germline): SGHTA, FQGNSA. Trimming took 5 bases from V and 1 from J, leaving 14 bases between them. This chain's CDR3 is CASSPGGGTQETQYF. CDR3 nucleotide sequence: TGTGCCAGCAGCCCAGGCGGCGGGACCCAAGAGACCCAGTACTTC.

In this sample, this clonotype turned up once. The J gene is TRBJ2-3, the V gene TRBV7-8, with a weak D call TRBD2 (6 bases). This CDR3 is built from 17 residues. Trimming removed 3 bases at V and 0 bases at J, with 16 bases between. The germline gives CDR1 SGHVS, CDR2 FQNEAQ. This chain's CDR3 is CASSFPGLTLSTDTQYF. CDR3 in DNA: TGTGCCAGCAGCTTTCCGGGACTGACTCTTAGCACAGATACGCAGTATTTT.

CDR3: CASMRTGPETQYF. CDR3 nucleotides: TGTGCCAGCATGCGGACAGGGCCGGAGACCCAGTACTTC. The rearrangement links TRBV7-9 to TRBJ2-5; 8 bases are a match to TRBD1. CDR3 length: 13 residues. Germline trimming cut 7 bases from V and 5 bases from J; bases unmatched to any gene: 6. Germline CDR1 SEHNR, CDR2 FQNEAQ (reference sequence). Supplemented by reference TRBV7-9 and TRBJ2-5, the full variable domain reads DTGVSQNPRHKITKRGQNVTFRCDPISEHNRLYWYRQTLGQGPEFLTYFQNEAQLEKSRLLSDRFSAERPKGSFSTLEIQRTEQGDSAMYLCASMRTGPETQYFGPGTRLLVL.

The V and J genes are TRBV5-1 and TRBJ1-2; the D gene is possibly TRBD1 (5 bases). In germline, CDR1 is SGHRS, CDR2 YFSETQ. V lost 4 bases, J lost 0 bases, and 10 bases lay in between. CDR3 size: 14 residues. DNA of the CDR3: TGCGCCAGCAGCGCGGGACGGGCTAACTATGGCTACACCTTC. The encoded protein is CASSAGRANYGYTF.

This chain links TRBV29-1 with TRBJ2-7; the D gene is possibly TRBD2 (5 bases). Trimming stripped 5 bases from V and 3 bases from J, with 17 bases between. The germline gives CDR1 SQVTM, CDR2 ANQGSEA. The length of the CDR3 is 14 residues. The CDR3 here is CSVPDTSRGYEQYF. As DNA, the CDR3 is TGCAGCGTTCCAGACACTTCCCGGGGCTACGAGCAGTACTTC.

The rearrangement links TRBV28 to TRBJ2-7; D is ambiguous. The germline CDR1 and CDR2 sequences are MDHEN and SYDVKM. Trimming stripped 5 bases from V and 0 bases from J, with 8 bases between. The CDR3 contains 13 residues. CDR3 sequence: CASSGVSSYEQYF. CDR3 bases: TGTGCCAGCAGTGGCGTGAGCTCCTACGAGCAGTACTTC.

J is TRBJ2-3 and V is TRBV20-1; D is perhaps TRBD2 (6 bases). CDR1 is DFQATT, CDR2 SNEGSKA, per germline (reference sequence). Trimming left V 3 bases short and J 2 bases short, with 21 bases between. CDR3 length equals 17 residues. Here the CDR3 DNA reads TGCAGTGCTAGGCCCCTCCTAGTGCGGGGATACACAGATACGCAGTATTTT. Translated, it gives CSARPLLVRGYTDTQYF.

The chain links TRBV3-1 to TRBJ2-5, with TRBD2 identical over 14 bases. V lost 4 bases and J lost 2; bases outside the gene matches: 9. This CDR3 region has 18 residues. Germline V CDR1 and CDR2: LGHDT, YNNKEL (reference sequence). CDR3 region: CASSPWTSGRQTQETQYF. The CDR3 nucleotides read TGTGCCAGCAGCCCGTGGACTAGCGGGAGGCAAACTCAAGAGACCCAGTACTTC.

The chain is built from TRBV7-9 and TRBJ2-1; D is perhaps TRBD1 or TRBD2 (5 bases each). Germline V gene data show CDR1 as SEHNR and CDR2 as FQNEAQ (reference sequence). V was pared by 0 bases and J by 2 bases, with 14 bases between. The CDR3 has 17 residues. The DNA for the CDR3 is TGTGCCAGCAGCTTAGCGTGGGAGACAGCTACCTACAATGAGCAGTTCTTC. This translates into CASSLAWETATYNEQFF.

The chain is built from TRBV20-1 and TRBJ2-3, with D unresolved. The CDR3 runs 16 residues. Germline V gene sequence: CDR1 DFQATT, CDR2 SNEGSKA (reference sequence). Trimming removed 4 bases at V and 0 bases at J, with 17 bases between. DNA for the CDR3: TGCAGTGCTACCGAAATGAACCATGGAAGCACAGATACGCAGTATTTT. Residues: CSATEMNHGSTDTQYF.

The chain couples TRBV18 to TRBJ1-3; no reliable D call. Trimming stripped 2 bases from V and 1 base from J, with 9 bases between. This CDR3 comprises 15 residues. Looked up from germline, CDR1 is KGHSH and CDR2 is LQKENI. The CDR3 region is CASSPGMDSGNTIYF. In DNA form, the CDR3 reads TGTGCCAGCTCACCAGGAATGGATTCTGGAAACACCATATATTTT.

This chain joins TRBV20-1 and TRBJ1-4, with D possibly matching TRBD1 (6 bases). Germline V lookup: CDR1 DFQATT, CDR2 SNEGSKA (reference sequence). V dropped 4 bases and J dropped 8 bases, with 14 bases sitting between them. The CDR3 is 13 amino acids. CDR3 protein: CSATPTGKEKLFF. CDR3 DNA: TGCAGTGCTACTCCAACAGGGAAGGAAAAACTGTTTTTT.

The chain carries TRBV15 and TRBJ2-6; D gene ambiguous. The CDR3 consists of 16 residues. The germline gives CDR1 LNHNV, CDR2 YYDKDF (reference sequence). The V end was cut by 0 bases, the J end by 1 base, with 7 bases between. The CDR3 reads CATSRDPRSGANVLTF. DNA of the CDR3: TGTGCCACCAGCAGAGATCCCCGATCTGGGGCCAACGTCCTGACTTTC.

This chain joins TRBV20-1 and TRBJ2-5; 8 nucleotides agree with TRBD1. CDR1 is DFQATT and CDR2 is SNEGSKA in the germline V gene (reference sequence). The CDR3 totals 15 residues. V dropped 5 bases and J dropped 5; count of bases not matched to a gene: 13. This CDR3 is CSAGTGAMVGETQYF. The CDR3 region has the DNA TGCAGTGCTGGGACAGGCGCTATGGTGGGGGAGACCCAGTACTTC.

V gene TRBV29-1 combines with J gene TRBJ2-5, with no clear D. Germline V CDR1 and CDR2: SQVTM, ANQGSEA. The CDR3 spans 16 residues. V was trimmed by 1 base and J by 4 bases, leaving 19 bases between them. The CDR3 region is CSVEVGSGKDGETQYF. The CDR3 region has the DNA TGCAGCGTTGAAGTGGGTTCGGGTAAAGATGGAGAGACCCAGTACTTC.

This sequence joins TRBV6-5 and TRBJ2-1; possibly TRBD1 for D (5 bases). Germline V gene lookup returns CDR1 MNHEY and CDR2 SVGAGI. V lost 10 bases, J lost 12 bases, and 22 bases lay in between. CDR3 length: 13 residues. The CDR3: CATQPFGQSGQFF. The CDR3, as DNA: TGTGCCACCCAACCCTTTGGACAATCCGGGCAGTTCTTC.

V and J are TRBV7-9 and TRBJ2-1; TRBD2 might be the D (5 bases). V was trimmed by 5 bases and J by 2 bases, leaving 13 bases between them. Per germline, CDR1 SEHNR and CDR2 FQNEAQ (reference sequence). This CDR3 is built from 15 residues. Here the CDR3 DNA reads TGTGCCAGCAGCCACCGAGGGAGAGCCTACAATGAGCAGTTCTTC. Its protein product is CASSHRGRAYNEQFF.

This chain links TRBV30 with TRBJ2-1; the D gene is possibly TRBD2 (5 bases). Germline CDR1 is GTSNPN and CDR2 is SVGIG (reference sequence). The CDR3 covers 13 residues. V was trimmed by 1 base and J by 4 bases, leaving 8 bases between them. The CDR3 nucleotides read TGTGCCTGGAGTGATCGGGGATACAATGAGCAGTTCTTC. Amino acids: CAWSDRGYNEQFF. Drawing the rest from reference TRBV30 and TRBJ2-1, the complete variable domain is SQTIHQWPATLVQPVGSPLSLECTVEGTSNPNLYWYRQAAGRGLQLLFYSVGIGQISSEVPQNLSASRPQDRQFILSSKKLLLSDSGFYLCAWSDRGYNEQFFGPGTRLTVL.

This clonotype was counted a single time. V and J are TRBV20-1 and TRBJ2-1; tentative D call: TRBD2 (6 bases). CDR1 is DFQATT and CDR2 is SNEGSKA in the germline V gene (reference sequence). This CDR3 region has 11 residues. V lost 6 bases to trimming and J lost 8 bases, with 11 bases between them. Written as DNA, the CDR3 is TGCAGTGCCCGTTGGGGGGATGAGCAGTTCTTC. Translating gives CSARWGDEQFF.

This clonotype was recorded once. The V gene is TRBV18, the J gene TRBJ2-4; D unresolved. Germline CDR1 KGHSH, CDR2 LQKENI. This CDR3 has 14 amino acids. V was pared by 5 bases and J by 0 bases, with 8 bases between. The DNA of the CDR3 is TGTGCCAGCTCAACAGACATAGCCAAAAACATTCAGTACTTC. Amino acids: CASSTDIAKNIQYF.

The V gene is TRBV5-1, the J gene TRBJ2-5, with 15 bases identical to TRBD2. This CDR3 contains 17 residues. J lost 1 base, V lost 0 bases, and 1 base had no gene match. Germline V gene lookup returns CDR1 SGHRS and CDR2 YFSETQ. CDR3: CASSLVGLAGGQETQYF. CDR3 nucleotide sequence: TGCGCCAGCAGCTTGGTGGGACTAGCGGGGGGCCAAGAGACCCAGTACTTC.

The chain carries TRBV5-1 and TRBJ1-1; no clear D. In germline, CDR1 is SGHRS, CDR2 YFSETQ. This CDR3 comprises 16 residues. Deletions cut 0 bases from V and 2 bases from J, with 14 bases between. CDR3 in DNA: TGCGCCAGCAGCTTGGGTAGGGCCCCCCGAAACACTGAAGCTTTCTTT. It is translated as CASSLGRAPRNTEAFF.